This TCR beta chain was sequenced during a study of response to subunit inactivated influenza vaccine. To note about this clonotype: One end of the junction does not line up with germline, which may come from a read error.

The CDR3 sequence is 12 residues long. The germline V gene encodes CDR1 SGHTS and CDR2 YDEGEE. Each CDR3 protein is one row after TCRdb ran MiXCR on the RT-PCR reads. This sample has 860,000 or so distinct CDR3 sequences, with around 20% found just once. This TCR was recovered from a man aged 50-60 years who received an inactivated influenza vaccine. The rearrangement links TRBV5-8 to TRBJ1-5; D gene uncertain. Sequencing used PBMCs from blood, obtained approximately 5 days after vaccination. The CDR3 coding sequence is TGTGCCAGCAGCTTCGGCAATCAGCCCCAGCCTTTT. Amino acids: CASSFGNQPQPF.